The sequence of this TCR beta chain was determined in a study of CD8 T cells in Susac syndrome. About this clonotype: What it binds is not known.

Study-wide results and caveats: The TCR sequencing and HLA analysis in the study involved a relatively small number of individuals, as the study acknowledged.

RNA amounts of about 0.5 to 1 ug underwent reverse transcription with random hexamers. TCR beta CDR3 was amplified by immunoSEQ multiplex PCR. This amplification extended across 54 Vbeta and 13 Jbeta segments. One entry per CDR3 protein results from TCRdb running MiXCR on the immunoSEQ multiplex PCR reads. The table includes 150,000 or so distinct CDR3 sequences, roughly 93% detected once. The study used healthy donors as controls matched for age and sex. The germline gives CDR1 SGHTA, CDR2 FQGTGA. Trimming took 5 bases from V and 3 from J, leaving 10 bases between them. The CDR3 covers 14 residues. This clonotype was sampled from a human donor in good health. The sequencing input was CD4+ T cells from PBMCs. The chain couples TRBV7-3 to TRBJ2-2; D unresolved. CDR3 sequence: CASSPPFDTGELFF. The DNA of the CDR3 is TGTGCCAGCAGCCCCCCGTTTGACACCGGGGAGCTGTTTTTT.